The 6 T cell receptor beta chains presented below share a single source sample, sequenced in a study of response to subunit inactivated influenza vaccine (dated by TCRdb to 2016 to 2019). Library preparation was by RT-PCR. The sequencing machine was an Illumina HiSeq 2500. The public sequencing data were trimmed at Q25 with fastp and processed into clonotypes with MiXCR by TCRdb, which kept only in-frame beta chains. Each CDR3 protein appears once, grouped with its most common genes and DNA. The sample table lists approximately 170,000 distinct CDR3 sequences, roughly 12% of them with a count of one. The top ten constitute less than 30% of the sample. Another study also made use of these data, one on T cells expressing NK-cell markers. As the second paper documents: 5'RACE template switching, by which a universal primer site and unique molecular identifiers were added, was used to make TCR beta cDNA libraries.

Sequencing was performed on CD8+ T cells sorted from PBMCs, taken approximately 13 days after vaccination. Receptor source: a man aged 50-59 years who received an inactivated influenza vaccine. Donor details come from another sample of the same person, matched by shared clones.

This clonotype appeared a few times. The rearrangement uses TRBV20-1 and TRBJ2-7; perhaps TRBD1 as D (6 bases). Germline-derived CDR1 and CDR2 are DFQATT and SNEGSKA (reference sequence). This CDR3 has 14 amino acids. V was clipped by 6 bases and J by 2 bases, with 17 bases between them. The DNA for the CDR3 is TGCAGTGCCCACGGACAGCCAAGACCCTACGAGCAGTACTTC. The encoded protein is CSAHGQPRPYEQYF.

This clonotype was seen a handful of times. V is TRBV4-3 and J is TRBJ2-3, with 13 bases aligning to TRBD2. Trimming at V came to 4 bases and at J to 2 bases, leaving 6 bases not matched to a gene. The V gene's germline CDR1 is LGHNA and CDR2 YSLEER. There are 17 residues in the CDR3. CDR3 residues: CASSPYGLAGVTDTQYF. The CDR3, as DNA: TGCGCCAGCAGCCCATACGGACTAGCGGGGGTCACAGATACGCAGTATTTT.

This clonotype appeared a few times. This sequence joins TRBV28 and TRBJ2-1, with D perhaps TRBD2 (6 bases). CDR3 size: 14 residues. V lost 3 bases to trimming and J lost 3 bases, with 9 bases between them. Germline values: CDR1 MDHEN, CDR2 SYDVKM. The CDR3 sequence: CASSLWGDYNEQFF. The DNA of the CDR3 is TGTGCCAGCAGTTTGTGGGGGGACTACAATGAGCAGTTCTTC.

The chain uses TRBV4-3 and TRBJ2-1; possible D gene TRBD2, 5 bases. CDR3 size: 18 residues. V dropped 5 bases and J dropped 2 bases, with 22 bases sitting between them. Germline V gene sequence: CDR1 LGHNA, CDR2 YSLEER. CDR3 bases: TGCGCCAGCAGCTATGCGATGTCACCAGACTACACCTACAATGAGCAGTTCTTC. Protein product: CASSYAMSPDYTYNEQFF.

This clonotype was counted a few times. The chain couples TRBV5-5 to TRBJ1-1; D remains unclear. Trimming shortened V by 4 bases and J by 0 bases, and 13 bases separated the two germline ends. This CDR3 comprises 15 residues. The germline V gene has CDR1 SGHKS and CDR2 YYEKEE (reference sequence). The CDR3 sequence is CASSQWDIMNTEAFF. The CDR3 DNA reads TGTGCCAGCAGCCAGTGGGATATCATGAACACTGAAGCTTTCTTT.

The rearrangement joins TRBV4-3 to TRBJ2-5; TRBD2 agrees at 9 bases. The CDR3 totals 18 residues. Germline CDR1 is LGHNA and CDR2 is YSLEER. Trimming at V came to 0 bases and at J to 0 bases, leaving 8 bases not matched to a gene. The CDR3 region is CASSQDLRGGGDQETQYF. The CDR3 DNA reads as TGCGCCAGCAGCCAAGATCTCCGGGGCGGGGGGGACCAAGAGACCCAGTACTTC.